The 23 T cell receptor beta chains below all came from one sample that was sequenced in a study of T-cell memory formation after mild COVID-19. MiXCR, run by TCRdb on the 5' RACE reads, gives a single entry per CDR3 protein. The table records approximately 240,000 distinct CDR3 sequences, approximately 16% of them present only once. Sample: PBMCs or a T cell subset sorted from them (not recorded which). The receptors were sampled from a man aged 18 to 30 who had mild COVID-19 (a few samples of this study predate the infection). Cell type and time point are not known.

The chain uses TRBV12-3 or TRBV12-4 and TRBJ1-1, with D possibly being TRBD1 (6 bases). This CDR3 region has 14 residues. Trimming left V 3 bases short and J 1 base short, with 9 bases between. Written as DNA, the CDR3 is TGTGCCAGCAGTTTCACAGGGTCGAACACTGAAGCTTTCTTT. Protein sequence: CASSFTGSNTEAFF.

Many counts were recorded for this clonotype. The rearrangement joins TRBV3-1 to TRBJ1-1; 10 bases are a match to TRBD1. The CDR3 consists of 14 residues. With 4 bases clipped from V and 5 bases from J, the junction kept 4 bases outside the gene matches. Per the germline V gene, CDR1 is LGHDT and CDR2 is YNNKEL (reference sequence). In nucleotides, the CDR3 is TGTGCCAGCAGCCGAGGACAGGGGGGGACTGAAGCTTTCTTT. As protein: CASSRGQGGTEAFF.

This clonotype was seen only a few times. This chain connects TRBV12-3 or TRBV12-4 to TRBJ2-2, with 7 nucleotides matching TRBD2. The CDR3 length is 15 residues. Trimming cost V 6 bases and J 6 bases; bases outside gene matches: 10. For the CDR3, the DNA is TGTGCCAGCAGCCCCCCGGGAGGTGGGGCCGGGGAGCTGTTTTTT. Translation gives CASSPPGGGAGELFF.

The chain combines TRBV7-9 with TRBJ1-6; weak D call: TRBD1 (5 bases). Germline V gene sequence: CDR1 SEHNR, CDR2 FQNEAQ (reference sequence). V was trimmed by 6 bases and J by 2 bases, leaving 11 bases between them. This CDR3 comprises 15 residues. CDR3 nucleotides: TGTGCCAGCAGGCGGGACGGTGCCTATAATTCACCCCTCCACTTT. It yields the protein CASRRDGAYNSPLHF.

This clonotype was counted a few times. The rearrangement joins TRBV4-3 to TRBJ2-2; no firm D call. With 1 base removed from V and 11 bases from J, the gap between germline ends came to 14 bases. CDR1 LGHNA and CDR2 YSLEER come from the germline V gene. The CDR3 consists of 14 residues. CDR3 in amino acids: CASSQVSGQAELFF. The CDR3 coding sequence is TGCGCCAGCAGCCAAGTTAGTGGGCAGGCAGAGCTGTTTTTT.

J is TRBJ1-6 and V is TRBV7-9; D is unclear. The CDR3 has 13 amino acids. Trimming took off 0 bases at V and 9 bases at J, with 6 bases between the two ends. Germline V gene sequence: CDR1 SEHNR, CDR2 FQNEAQ (reference sequence). The CDR3 loop reads CASSLANPSPLHF. The CDR3 nucleotides are TGTGCCAGCAGCTTAGCAAACCCTTCACCCCTCCACTTT.

The sample holds a few counts of this clonotype. The gene calls are TRBV12-3 or TRBV12-4 and TRBJ1-1, with TRBD1 as a possible D gene (5 bases). The CDR3 loop spans 14 amino acids. V lost 6 bases, J lost 4 bases, and 15 bases lay in between. CDR3 coding DNA: TGTGCCAGCAGCCGTACCCCAGGGACCACTGAAGCTTTCTTT. Amino acid sequence: CASSRTPGTTEAFF.

This clonotype is termed medium-sized. The chain carries TRBV12-3 or TRBV12-4 and TRBJ2-5; D is unclear. The CDR3 totals 12 residues. Trimming stripped 6 bases from V and 5 bases from J, with 10 bases between. Here the CDR3 reads CASSSPVETQYF. The CDR3 DNA follows: TGTGCCAGCAGCTCCCCAGTGGAGACCCAGTACTTC.

The table lists this clonotype with a few counts. This chain connects TRBV6-2 or TRBV6-3 to TRBJ2-3; D uncertain. The CDR3 is 14 residues long. Germline V gene data show CDR1 as MNHEY and CDR2 as SVGEGT. Trimming stripped 6 bases from V and 2 bases from J, with 12 bases between. CDR3 in amino acids: CASRPRRPTDTQYF. CDR3 DNA sequence: TGTGCCAGCAGACCTCGCCGTCCCACAGATACGCAGTATTTT.

In DNA, the CDR3 is TGTGCCAGCAGCGTAGCTACCCCCGCTGATACGCAGTATTTT. Amino acids: CASSVATPADTQYF. This chain connects TRBV9 to TRBJ2-3; unclear D gene. Germline V gene sequence: CDR1 SGDLS, CDR2 YYNGEE. The CDR3 contains 14 residues. Trimming pared 0 bases from V and 6 bases from J, leaving 11 bases between.

The sample holds a few counts of this clonotype. The chain has TRBV4-1 and TRBJ1-5, with a possible D match to TRBD1 (5 bases). Between the trimmed V and J ends, which lost 4 bases and 7 bases, there was a span of 14 bases. Germline V gives CDR1 MGHRA, CDR2 YSYEKL. This CDR3 comprises 14 residues. The CDR3 sequence: CASSPLQGTQPQHF. The CDR3 DNA reads TGCGCCAGCAGCCCCCTCCAGGGCACCCAGCCCCAGCATTTT.

The V and J genes are TRBV23-1 and TRBJ1-6; TRBD1 agrees at 7 bases. Being an ORF, TRBV23-1 has a function that is uncertain. CDR3 length: 16 residues. The trim removed 2 bases at V and 9 bases at J, leaving 10 bases unmatched. In DNA form, the CDR3 reads TGCGCCAGCAGTCAAAGCCCTGACAGGGTGATTTCACCCCTCCACTTT. Translation gives CASSQSPDRVISPLHF.

In its sample, this clonotype was seen many times. The genes are TRBV12-3 or TRBV12-4 and TRBJ2-7; D perhaps matches TRBD1 (6 bases). V was pared by 1 base and J by 3 bases, with 10 bases between. The CDR3 covers 14 residues. CDR3 sequence: CASSLVGTYYEQYF. The CDR3, as DNA: TGTGCCAGCAGTTTAGTTGGGACATACTACGAGCAGTACTTC.

This clonotype was counted between two and nine times. The chain couples TRBV7-2 to TRBJ2-3; 7 bases map to TRBD1. V dropped 6 bases and J dropped 4; count of bases not matched to a gene: 4. In germline, CDR1 is SGHTA, CDR2 FQGNSA. This CDR3 spans 13 amino acids. The CDR3 coding sequence is TGTGCCAGCAGTTGGGGGACAGCAGATACGCAGTATTTT. Encoded protein: CASSWGTADTQYF. Full variable domain (outside the CDR3, taken from reference TRBV7-2 and TRBJ2-3): GAGVSQSPSNKVTEKGKDVELRCDPISGHTALYWYRQSLGQGLEFLIYFQGNSAPDKSGLPSDRFSAERTGGSVSTLTIQRTQQEDSAVYLCASSWGTADTQYFGPGTRLTVL.

The chain recombines TRBV19 with TRBJ2-7; 7 bases align to TRBD1. After removal of 5 bases from V and 7 bases from J, the junction contained 5 bases not matched to a gene. Germline V gives CDR1 LNHDA, CDR2 SQIVND (reference sequence). The length of the CDR3 is 12 residues. The DNA of the CDR3 is TGTGCCAGTAGTCACACAGGGGTTGAGCAGTACTTC. It translates to CASSHTGVEQYF.

This clonotype was observed a few times. The chain employs TRBV6-5 and TRBJ1-4; D remains ambiguous. Trimming took off 5 bases at V and 4 bases at J, with 14 bases between the two ends. Germline CDR1 MNHEY, CDR2 SVGAGI. The CDR3 runs 15 residues. DNA of the CDR3: TGTGCCAGCAGTCCACGGACCGGGATTAATGAAAAACTGTTTTTT. Translated, it gives CASSPRTGINEKLFF.

J is TRBJ2-7 and V is TRBV2; D possibly matches TRBD1 or TRBD2 (5 bases each). CDR1 SNHLY and CDR2 FYNNEI come from the germline V gene. This CDR3 contains 14 residues. V was trimmed by 6 bases and J by 6 bases, leaving 18 bases between them. CDR3 sequence reads: CASREPGRGAEQYF. CDR3 coding DNA: TGTGCCAGCAGGGAACCGGGACGGGGAGCCGAGCAGTACTTC.

This clonotype was seen only a few times. The gene calls are TRBV14 and TRBJ1-1; D gene uncertain. Germline V CDR1 and CDR2: SGHDN, FVKESK. The CDR3 covers 14 residues. The V end lost 3 bases, the J end lost 5 bases, and 13 bases lay between the germline ends. The CDR3 here is CASSHLPGRTEAFF. CDR3 nucleotide sequence: TGTGCCAGCAGCCACCTCCCGGGAAGGACTGAAGCTTTCTTT.

The rearrangement joins TRBV9 to TRBJ2-5; 7 nucleotides agree with TRBD1. V shed 0 bases, J shed 3 bases, and the junction held 2 bases outside the gene matches. The germline CDR1 and CDR2 sequences are SGDLS and YYNGEE. The CDR3 spans 14 residues. The CDR3 sequence: CASSVEGAKETQYF. The CDR3 DNA sequence: TGTGCCAGCAGCGTAGAGGGGGCAAAAGAGACCCAGTACTTC.

The sample holds a few counts of this clonotype. The gene calls are TRBV6-2 or TRBV6-3 and TRBJ2-5, with 8 bases matching TRBD2. V trimming: 5 bases; J trimming: 4 bases; junction bases outside the gene matches: 6. This CDR3 comprises 14 residues. Germline CDR1 MNHEY, CDR2 SVGEGT. DNA of the CDR3: TGTGCCAGCAGTCTCGCGGGGGGATCAGAGACCCAGTACTTC. Translating gives CASSLAGGSETQYF.

The chain recombines TRBV28 with TRBJ2-5; D not certain. CDR3 length equals 12 residues. Looked up from germline, CDR1 is MDHEN and CDR2 is SYDVKM. V dropped 7 bases and J dropped 4 bases, with 10 bases sitting between them. CDR3 residues: CASTDFLETQYF. The CDR3 region has the DNA TGTGCCAGCACCGACTTCTTAGAGACCCAGTACTTC.

As to this clonotype: An end of the junction differs from the germline gene, which may be a read error. The CDR3, as DNA: TGTGCCAGCGGACCAGGCCATGGCAATCAGCACCAGCATTTT. Protein product: CASGPGHGNQHQHF. The J gene is TRBJ1-5, the V gene TRBV25-1; D is unclear. The germline gives CDR1 MGHDK, CDR2 SYGVNS. This CDR3 contains 14 residues.

For this clonotype: The junction and the germline gene differ at one end; a read error may be behind it. The chain links TRBV4-3 to TRBJ2-5; D not certain. CDR3 length: 13 residues. CDR1 and CDR2 from the germline V gene are LGHNA and YSLEER. As DNA, the CDR3 is TGCGCCAGCAGCCAAGATCCAGTAGAGACCCTGTACTTC. Translating gives CASSQDPVETLYF.